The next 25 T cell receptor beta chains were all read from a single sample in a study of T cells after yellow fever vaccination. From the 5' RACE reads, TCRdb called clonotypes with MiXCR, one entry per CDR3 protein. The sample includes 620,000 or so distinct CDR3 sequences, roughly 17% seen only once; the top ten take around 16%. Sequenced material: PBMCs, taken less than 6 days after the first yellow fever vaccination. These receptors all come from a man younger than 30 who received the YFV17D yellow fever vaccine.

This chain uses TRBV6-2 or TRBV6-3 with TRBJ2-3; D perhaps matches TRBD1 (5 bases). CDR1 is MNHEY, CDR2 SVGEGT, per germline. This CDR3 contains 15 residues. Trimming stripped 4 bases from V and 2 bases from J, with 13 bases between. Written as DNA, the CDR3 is TGTGCCAGCAGTTTTGGACACCCTAACACAGATACGCAGTATTTT. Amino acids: CASSFGHPNTDTQYF.

The CDR3 coding sequence is TGTGCCAGCAGCGTGAGGGGGGGACAGGGTATCTACAATGAGCAGTTCTTC. Translation: CASSVRGGQGIYNEQFF. The chain is built from TRBV9 and TRBJ2-1; 9 positions agree with TRBD1. Germline loops: CDR1 SGDLS, CDR2 YYNGEE. Germline trimming cut 2 bases from V and 3 bases from J; bases unmatched to any gene: 9. The CDR3 covers 17 residues.

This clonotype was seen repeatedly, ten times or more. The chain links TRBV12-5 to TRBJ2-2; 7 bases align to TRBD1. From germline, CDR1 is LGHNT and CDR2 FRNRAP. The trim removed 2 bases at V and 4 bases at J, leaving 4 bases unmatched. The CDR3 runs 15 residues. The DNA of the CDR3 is TGTGCTAGTGGTTTGCCGACAGGGCCCACCGGGGAGCTGTTTTTT. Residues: CASGLPTGPTGELFF.

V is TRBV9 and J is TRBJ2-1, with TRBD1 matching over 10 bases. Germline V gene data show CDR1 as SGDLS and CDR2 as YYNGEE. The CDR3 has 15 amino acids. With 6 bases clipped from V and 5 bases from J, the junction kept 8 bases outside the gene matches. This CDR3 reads CASTLGTGDHNEQFF. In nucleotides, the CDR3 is TGTGCCAGCACCCTCGGGACAGGGGACCACAATGAGCAGTTCTTC.

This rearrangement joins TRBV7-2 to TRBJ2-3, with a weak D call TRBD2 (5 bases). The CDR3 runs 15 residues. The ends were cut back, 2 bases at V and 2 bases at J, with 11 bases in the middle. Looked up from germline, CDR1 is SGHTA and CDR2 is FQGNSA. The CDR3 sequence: CASSLRRAPTDTQYF. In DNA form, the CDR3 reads TGTGCCAGCAGCTTACGGCGGGCACCCACAGATACGCAGTATTTT.

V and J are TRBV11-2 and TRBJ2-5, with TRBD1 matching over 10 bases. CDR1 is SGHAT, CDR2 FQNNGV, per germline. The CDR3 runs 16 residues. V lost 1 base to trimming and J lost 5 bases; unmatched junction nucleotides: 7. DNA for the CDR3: TGTGCCAGCAGCTTAGGGGGGACAGGGGCCAGGGAGACCCAGTACTTC. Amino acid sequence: CASSLGGTGARETQYF.

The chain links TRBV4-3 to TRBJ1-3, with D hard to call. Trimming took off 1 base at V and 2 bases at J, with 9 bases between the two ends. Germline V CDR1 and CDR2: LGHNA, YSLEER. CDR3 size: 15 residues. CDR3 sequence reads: CASSQGGGTGNTIYF. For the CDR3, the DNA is TGCGCCAGCAGCCAAGGTGGAGGGACTGGAAACACCATATATTTT.

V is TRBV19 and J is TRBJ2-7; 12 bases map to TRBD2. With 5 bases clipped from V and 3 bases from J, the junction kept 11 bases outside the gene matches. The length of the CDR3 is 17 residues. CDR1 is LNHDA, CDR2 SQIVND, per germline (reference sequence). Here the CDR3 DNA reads TGTGCCAGTAGTGACCGCCTGACTAGCGGGGGACACTACGAGCAGTACTTC. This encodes CASSDRLTSGGHYEQYF.

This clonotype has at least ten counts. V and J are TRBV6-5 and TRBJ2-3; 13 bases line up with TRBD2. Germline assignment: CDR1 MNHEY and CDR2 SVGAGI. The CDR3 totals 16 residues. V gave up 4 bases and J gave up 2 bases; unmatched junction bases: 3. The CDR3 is CASSFTSGGATDTQYF. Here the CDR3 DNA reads TGTGCCAGCAGTTTCACTAGCGGGGGGGCCACAGATACGCAGTATTTT.

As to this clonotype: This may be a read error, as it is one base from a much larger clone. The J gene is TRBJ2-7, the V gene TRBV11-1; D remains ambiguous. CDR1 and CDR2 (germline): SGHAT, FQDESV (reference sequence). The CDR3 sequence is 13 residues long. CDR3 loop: CACSLAGPYEQYF. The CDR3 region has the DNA TGTGCCTGCAGCTTAGCTGGGCCCTACGAGCAGTACTTC.

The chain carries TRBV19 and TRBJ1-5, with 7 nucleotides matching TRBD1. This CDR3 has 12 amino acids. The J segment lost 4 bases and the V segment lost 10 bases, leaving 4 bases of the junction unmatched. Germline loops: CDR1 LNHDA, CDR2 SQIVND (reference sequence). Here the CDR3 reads CATGQPNQPQHF. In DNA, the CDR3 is TGTGCCACGGGACAGCCTAATCAGCCCCAGCATTTT.

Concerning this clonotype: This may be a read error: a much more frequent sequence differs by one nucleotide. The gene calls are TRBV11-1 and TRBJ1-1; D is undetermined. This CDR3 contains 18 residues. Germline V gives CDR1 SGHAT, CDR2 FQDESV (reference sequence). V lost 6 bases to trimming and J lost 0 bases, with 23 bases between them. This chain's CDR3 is CASSRTGLPQRLNTEAFF. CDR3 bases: TGTGCCAGCAGTCGAACCGGGCTTCCGCAGCGGTTGAACACTGAAGCTTTCTTT.

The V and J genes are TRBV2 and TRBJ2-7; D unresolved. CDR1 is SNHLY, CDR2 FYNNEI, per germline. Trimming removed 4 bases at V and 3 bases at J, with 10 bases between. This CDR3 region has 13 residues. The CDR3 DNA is TGTGCCAGCAGTGGTAACAGCCTCTACGAGCAGTACGTC. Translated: CASSGNSLYEQYV.

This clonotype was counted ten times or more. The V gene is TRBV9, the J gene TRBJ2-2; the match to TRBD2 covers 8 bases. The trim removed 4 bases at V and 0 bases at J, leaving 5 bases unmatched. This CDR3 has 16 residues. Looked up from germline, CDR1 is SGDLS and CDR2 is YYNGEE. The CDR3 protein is CASSHPAGANTGELFF. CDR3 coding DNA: TGTGCCAGCAGCCACCCAGCGGGGGCGAACACCGGGGAGCTGTTTTTT.

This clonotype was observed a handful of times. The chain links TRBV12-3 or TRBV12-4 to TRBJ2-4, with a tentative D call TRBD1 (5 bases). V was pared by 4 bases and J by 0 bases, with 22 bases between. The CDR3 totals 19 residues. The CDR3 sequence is CASSSLKWTPYLAKNIQYF. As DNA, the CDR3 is TGTGCCAGCAGTTCCCTTAAATGGACACCTTATCTAGCCAAAAACATTCAGTACTTC.

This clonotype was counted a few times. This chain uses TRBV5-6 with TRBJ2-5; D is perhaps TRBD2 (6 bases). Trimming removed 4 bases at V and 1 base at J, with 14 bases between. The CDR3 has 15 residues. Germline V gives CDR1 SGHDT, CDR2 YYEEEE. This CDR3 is CASSPTAGSQETQYF. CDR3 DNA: TGTGCCAGCAGCCCCACCGCGGGGTCCCAAGAGACCCAGTACTTC.

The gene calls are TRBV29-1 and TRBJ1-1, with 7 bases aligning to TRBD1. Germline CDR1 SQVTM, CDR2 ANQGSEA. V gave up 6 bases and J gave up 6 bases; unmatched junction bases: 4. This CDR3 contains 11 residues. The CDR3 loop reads CSVYRGPEAFF. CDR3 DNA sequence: TGCAGCGTGTACAGGGGACCTGAAGCTTTCTTT.

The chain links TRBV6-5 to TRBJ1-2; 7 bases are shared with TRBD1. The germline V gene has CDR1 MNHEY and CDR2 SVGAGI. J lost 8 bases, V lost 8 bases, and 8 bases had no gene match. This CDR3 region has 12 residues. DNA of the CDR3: TGTGCCAGCGGGACAGCCGTTTTCGGCTACACCTTC. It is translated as CASGTAVFGYTF.

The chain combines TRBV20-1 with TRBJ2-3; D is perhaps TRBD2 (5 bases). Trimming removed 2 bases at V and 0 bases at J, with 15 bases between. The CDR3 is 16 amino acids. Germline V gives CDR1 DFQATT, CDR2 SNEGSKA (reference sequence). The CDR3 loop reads CSARLPEGPSTDTQYF. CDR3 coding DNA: TGCAGTGCTAGACTCCCCGAGGGCCCCAGCACAGATACGCAGTATTTT.

The CDR3 DNA reads TGTGCCAGCAGGCCGGGGACAGGGTCCGAGCAGTACTTC. Protein sequence: CASRPGTGSEQYF. The gene calls are TRBV13 and TRBJ2-7, with 9 positions matching TRBD1. Germline V gene data show CDR1 as PRHDT and CDR2 as FYEKMQ (reference sequence). There are 13 residues in the CDR3. The junction had 6 bases not matched to a gene; V was cut back by 6 bases and J by 6 bases.

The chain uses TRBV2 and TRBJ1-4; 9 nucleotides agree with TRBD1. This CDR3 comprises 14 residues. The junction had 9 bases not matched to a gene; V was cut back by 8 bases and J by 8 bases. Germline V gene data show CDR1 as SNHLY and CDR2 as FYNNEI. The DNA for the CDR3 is TGTGCCAGCGCAGGTGGACAGGGGTACGAAAAACTGTTTTTT. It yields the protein CASAGGQGYEKLFF.

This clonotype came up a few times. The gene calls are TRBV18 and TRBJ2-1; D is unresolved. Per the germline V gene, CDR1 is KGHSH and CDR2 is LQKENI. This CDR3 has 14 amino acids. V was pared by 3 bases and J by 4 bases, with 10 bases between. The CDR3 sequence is CASSPLEGYNEQFF. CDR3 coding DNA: TGTGCCAGCTCACCGCTGGAAGGGTACAATGAGCAGTTCTTC.

The CDR3 DNA is TGCGCCAGCAGGACCGGGACAAGTATTAACTATGGCTACACCTTC. It yields the protein CASRTGTSINYGYTF. The chain carries TRBV5-1 and TRBJ1-2; D may be TRBD1 (6 bases). The V and J ends lost 5 bases and 1 base respectively, with 15 bases between them. This CDR3 comprises 15 residues. Germline-derived CDR1 and CDR2 are SGHRS and YFSETQ.

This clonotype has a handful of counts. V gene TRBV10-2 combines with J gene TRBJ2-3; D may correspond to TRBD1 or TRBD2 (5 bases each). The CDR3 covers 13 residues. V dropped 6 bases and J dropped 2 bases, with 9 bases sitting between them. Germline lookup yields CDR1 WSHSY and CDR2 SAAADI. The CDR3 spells CASRGPYTDTQYF. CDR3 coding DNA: TGCGCCAGCAGGGGACCCTACACAGATACGCAGTATTTT.

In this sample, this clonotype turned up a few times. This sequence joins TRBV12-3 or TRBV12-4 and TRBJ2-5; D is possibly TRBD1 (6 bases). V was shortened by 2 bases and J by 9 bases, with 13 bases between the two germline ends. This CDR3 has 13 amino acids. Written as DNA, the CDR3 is TGTGCCAGCAGTTTAATCTCGGCAGGGGCCCAGTACTTC. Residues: CASSLISAGAQYF.